The 25 T cell receptor beta chains given below trace back to one sample, sequenced in a study of chemoradiotherapy in HPV16-positive cancers. Clones were sequenced by immunoSEQ multiplex PCR, and TCRdb holds only the in-frame ones, with some missing. The sample contains 25,000 to 30,000 clones, approximately 91% of which appear only once. Source: blood, taken from a patient who underwent chemoradiotherapy. Receptor source: a human donor with HPV-associated anogenital cancer.

The chain combines TRBV9 with TRBJ2-1; TRBD2 agrees at 12 bases. Germline CDR1 reads SGDLS; CDR2 reads YYNGEE. The CDR3 totals 20 residues. With 4 bases clipped from V and 0 bases from J, the junction kept 14 bases outside the gene matches. The CDR3 loop reads CASSPRGTSGPSSSYNEQFF. DNA of the CDR3: TGTGCCAGCAGCCCTAGGGGGACTAGCGGGCCCTCTAGCTCCTACAATGAGCAGTTCTTC.

This chain uses TRBV9 with TRBJ2-7; D call uncertain. This CDR3 is 14 amino acids long. Germline V CDR1 and CDR2: SGDLS, YYNGEE. Trimming removed 0 bases from V and 6 bases from J, with 13 bases in between. The CDR3 DNA is TGTGCCAGCAGCGTAGAAATCATGGATTCCGAGCAGTACTTC. Amino acid sequence: CASSVEIMDSEQYF.

The chain employs TRBV19 and TRBJ2-6, with D unresolved. The CDR3 has 16 residues. Per germline, CDR1 LNHDA and CDR2 SQIVND (reference sequence). The V and J ends lost 5 bases and 0 bases respectively, with 11 bases between them. In nucleotides, the CDR3 is TGTGCCAGTAGTGCCGAACTGATCTCTGGGGCCAACGTCCTGACTTTC. Its protein product is CASSAELISGANVLTF.

In DNA form, the CDR3 reads TGTGCCAGCAGCTTAATGGGACAGGGTTCCGATACGCAGTATTTT. It is translated as CASSLMGQGSDTQYF. This chain joins TRBV7-3 and TRBJ2-3; 9 bases match TRBD1. Germline CDR1 reads SGHTA; CDR2 reads FQGTGA. The V gene end was trimmed by 1 base and the J gene end by 6 bases; junction bases not matched to a gene: 5. The CDR3 contains 15 residues.

The chain links TRBV7-2 to TRBJ1-4, with 9 nucleotides matching TRBD1. V shed 5 bases and J 8 bases; nucleotides not matched to a gene: 12. The CDR3 contains 16 residues. The germline V gene has CDR1 SGHTA and CDR2 FQGNSA. CDR3 DNA: TGTGCCAGCAGCCTTCGGGACAGGGAGCTTTCCGAAAAACTGTTTTTT. It is translated as CASSLRDRELSEKLFF.

The chain carries TRBV18 and TRBJ1-5; no firm D call. The V end was cut by 3 bases, the J end by 4 bases, with 7 bases between. Germline CDR1 is KGHSH and CDR2 is LQKENI. This CDR3 has 13 amino acids. The CDR3 reads CASSPGWNQPQHF. CDR3 sequence (DNA): TGTGCCAGCTCACCTGGGTGGAATCAGCCCCAGCATTTT.

The rearrangement links TRBV30 to TRBJ2-3; TRBD1 matches at 8 bases. Germline trimming cut 7 bases from V and 2 bases from J; bases unmatched to any gene: 11. There are 15 residues in the CDR3. Germline V CDR1 and CDR2: GTSNPN, SVGIG (reference sequence). CDR3 amino acids: CAFGTGLSTTDTQYF. CDR3 sequence (DNA): TGTGCCTTTGGGACAGGCCTTTCCACCACAGATACGCAGTATTTT.

This chain links TRBV4-1 with TRBJ1-4, with D possibly TRBD1 on 5 matching bases. The V end lost 4 bases, the J end lost 6 bases, and 15 bases lay between the germline ends. CDR3 size: 15 residues. The germline V gene encodes CDR1 MGHRA and CDR2 YSYEKL. CDR3 region: CASSPRGGRDEKLFF. DNA for the CDR3: TGCGCCAGCAGCCCAAGGGGCGGCCGAGATGAAAAACTGTTTTTT.

There are a few counts of this clone. The gene calls are TRBV30 and TRBJ1-2; tentatively, D is TRBD1 (6 bases). This CDR3 has 14 residues. Germline V gene sequence: CDR1 GTSNPN, CDR2 SVGIG (reference sequence). The V end was cut by 2 bases, the J end by 0 bases, with 10 bases between. CDR3: CAWSWDTSNYGYTF. In DNA, the CDR3 is TGTGCCTGGAGTTGGGACACTTCTAACTATGGCTACACCTTC.

The chain recombines TRBV28 with TRBJ2-7, with D tentatively TRBD2 (6 bases). The CDR3 has 15 residues. The V and J ends lost 0 bases and 3 bases respectively, with 12 bases between them. Germline loops: CDR1 MDHEN, CDR2 SYDVKM. This CDR3 is CASSLWRGLGYEQYF. The CDR3, as DNA: TGTGCCAGCAGTTTATGGCGGGGTTTGGGCTACGAGCAGTACTTC. Drawing the rest from reference TRBV28 and TRBJ2-7, the complete variable domain is DVKVTQSSRYLVKRTGEKVFLECVQDMDHENMFWYRQDPGLGLRLIYFSYDVKMKEKGDIPEGYSVSREKKERFSLILESASTNQTSMYLCASSLWRGLGYEQYFGPGTRLTVT.

V usage is TRBV18 and J usage is TRBJ2-6, with TRBD1 matching 7 bases. CDR3 length: 16 amino acids. Per the germline V gene, CDR1 is KGHSH and CDR2 is LQKENI. V shed 8 bases, J shed 4 bases, and the junction held 11 bases outside the gene matches. The CDR3: CASTKGGMVGANVLTF. The CDR3 DNA is TGTGCCAGCACCAAAGGGGGCATGGTAGGGGCCAACGTCCTGACTTTC.

V is TRBV28 and J is TRBJ2-6; D remains ambiguous. V was clipped by 6 bases and J by 1 base, with 7 bases between them. In germline, CDR1 is MDHEN, CDR2 SYDVKM. The CDR3 consists of 14 residues. The CDR3 bases are TGTGCCAGCAGGTGGGAATCTGGGGCCAACGTCCTGACTTTC. It is translated as CASRWESGANVLTF.

The chain employs TRBV7-9 and TRBJ2-5; maybe TRBD2 (7 bases). The germline gives CDR1 SEHNR, CDR2 FQNEAQ (reference sequence). Between the trimmed V and J ends, which lost 6 bases and 1 base, there was a span of 12 bases. The CDR3 is made up of 14 amino acids. Here the CDR3 reads CASRGGAGQETQYF. In nucleotides, the CDR3 is TGTGCCAGCAGAGGGGGGGCCGGCCAAGAGACCCAGTACTTC.

The J gene is TRBJ2-3, the V gene TRBV5-1; D not certain. Germline V gene data show CDR1 as SGHRS and CDR2 as YFSETQ. V was pared by 4 bases and J by 5 bases, with 11 bases between. This CDR3 is built from 13 residues. As DNA, the CDR3 is TGCGCCAGCAGCCCCAGGCCCAGAGATACGCAGTATTTT. It codes for CASSPRPRDTQYF.

The chain couples TRBV19 to TRBJ1-5; D possibly corresponds to TRBD1 (6 bases). Germline V CDR1 and CDR2: LNHDA, SQIVND (reference sequence). V lost 3 bases, J lost 7 bases, and 16 bases lay in between. This CDR3 region has 15 residues. The CDR3 region has the DNA TGTGCCAGTAGTATGGACCACAGGGTCGAGCAGCCCCAGCATTTT. Translating gives CASSMDHRVEQPQHF. Filled out from reference TRBV19 and TRBJ1-5, the complete variable domain reads DGGITQSPKYLFRKEGQNVTLSCEQNLNHDAMYWYRQDPGQGLRLIYYSQIVNDFQKGDIAEGYSVSREKKESFPLTVTSAQKNPTAFYLCASSMDHRVEQPQHFGDGTRLSIL.

The chain is built from TRBV25-1 and TRBJ2-2; D is unresolved. CDR1 is MGHDK and CDR2 is SYGVNS in the germline V gene. The CDR3 covers 13 residues. V lost 3 bases and J 2 bases, leaving 4 bases between the germline ends. CDR3 nucleotide sequence: TGTGCCAGCAGTGATGTAAACACCGGGGAGCTGTTTTTT. Encoded protein: CASSDVNTGELFF.

The J gene is TRBJ2-1, the V gene TRBV11-2; 7 nucleotides agree with TRBD2. With 0 bases clipped from V and 5 bases from J, the junction kept 4 bases outside the gene matches. Germline V gene lookup returns CDR1 SGHAT and CDR2 FQNNGV. The CDR3 is made up of 15 amino acids. For the CDR3, the DNA is TGTGCCAGCAGCTTAGAGGCGGGAGCGCACAATGAGCAGTTCTTC. Translated, it gives CASSLEAGAHNEQFF.

The chain combines TRBV18 with TRBJ2-3, with D unclear. The CDR3 is 15 amino acids. The germline V gene has CDR1 KGHSH and CDR2 LQKENI. V was cut by 2 bases and J by 0 bases, with 9 bases left in between. CDR3 coding DNA: TGTGCCAGCTCACCAAACCAGGAAAGCACAGATACGCAGTATTTT. Translation gives CASSPNQESTDTQYF.

This clone was seen only once. Here the CDR3 reads CASSPGQDRDYTF. CDR3 DNA sequence: TGCGCCAGCAGCCCCGGACAGGATAGGGACTACACCTTC. The chain uses TRBV5-1 and TRBJ1-2; TRBD1 matches at 7 bases. Trimming cost V 4 bases and J 10 bases; bases outside gene matches: 10. The CDR3 is 13 amino acids. CDR1 and CDR2 from the germline V gene are SGHRS and YFSETQ.

As for this clone: The identical CDR3 is also encoded by other nucleotide sequences in the sample. This chain joins TRBV7-2 and TRBJ2-7, with no clear D. Trimming shortened V by 1 base and J by 3 bases, and 4 bases separated the two germline ends. Germline V gene sequence: CDR1 SGHTA, CDR2 FQGNSA. The CDR3 has 12 amino acids. The CDR3, as DNA: TGTGCCAGCAGCTTAGTAGGCTACGAGCAGTACTTC. This sequence encodes CASSLVGYEQYF. Variable domain in full (rest from reference TRBV7-2 and TRBJ2-7): GAGVSQSPSNKVTEKGKDVELRCDPISGHTALYWYRQSLGQGLEFLIYFQGNSAPDKSGLPSDRFSAERTGGSVSTLTIQRTQQEDSAVYLCASSLVGYEQYFGPGTRLTVT.

V is TRBV18 and J is TRBJ2-5, with 12 positions matching TRBD1. This CDR3 spans 16 amino acids. The J segment lost 5 bases and the V segment lost 1 base, leaving 5 bases of the junction unmatched. Per the germline V gene, CDR1 is KGHSH and CDR2 is LQKENI. Written as DNA, the CDR3 is TGTGCCAGCTCACCACGCGGGACAGGGGGCCGGGAGACCCAGTACTTC. Its translation: CASSPRGTGGRETQYF.

CDR3 coding DNA: TGTGCCAGCAGCAGATCGGACGGAAATTGGTACGAGCAGTACTTC. Amino acid sequence: CASSRSDGNWYEQYF. This chain links TRBV6-5 with TRBJ2-7; D gene uncertain. Trimming removed 6 bases from V and 4 bases from J, with 19 bases in between. CDR1 and CDR2 from the germline V gene are MNHEY and SVGAGI. This CDR3 spans 15 amino acids.

The chain has TRBV11-1 and TRBJ2-1, with D perhaps TRBD2 (6 bases). Trimming stripped 3 bases from V and 0 bases from J, with 15 bases between. The germline CDR1 and CDR2 sequences are SGHAT and FQDESV (reference sequence). This CDR3 comprises 17 residues. The DNA for the CDR3 is TGTGCCAGCAGCTTGATGACGGGAGACTTCTCCTACAATGAGCAGTTCTTC. The encoded protein is CASSLMTGDFSYNEQFF.

This chain joins TRBV5-4 and TRBJ1-2; 8 bases align to TRBD1. The V and J ends lost 4 bases and 4 bases, in that order; junction bases with no gene match: 3. Germline loops: CDR1 SGHNT, CDR2 YYREEE (reference sequence). The CDR3 extends over 13 amino acids. CDR3 loop: CASSPTGGYGYTF. The CDR3 region has the DNA TGTGCCAGCAGCCCCACAGGGGGCTATGGCTACACCTTC.

This clone was observed a single time. Here the CDR3 DNA reads TGTGCCAGCAGTGCAGGGACAAGCAATCAGCCCCAGCATTTT. Its translation: CASSAGTSNQPQHF. V gene TRBV6-1 combines with J gene TRBJ1-5, with a weak D call TRBD1 (6 bases). The CDR3 contains 14 residues. The V end was cut by 4 bases, the J end by 1 base, with 8 bases between. Germline CDR1 MNHNS, CDR2 SASEGT.